A selection of T cell receptor beta chains follows, all from one sample in a study of T cell responses to AZD1222 COVID-19 vaccine. This table comes from immunoSEQ multiplex PCR, and its TCRdb copy is limited to in-frame clones, with some not included. The sample holds 95,000 to 150,000 clones, more than 80% seen once. The sample here was peripheral blood, taken on day 0 of AZD1222 vaccination. These receptors were taken from an adult in good health. The CDR3 runs from the conserved cysteine through the conserved F or W. The D gene is left open where the match is weak. Rows may omit the clone size; those that give it use once, few, many or a size class.

v_gene	abundance	d_gene	j_gene	CDR3nt	CDR3aa
TRBV11-2	-	TRBD1	TRBJ1-2	TGTGCCAGCAGCGCCGTTACAGGGGGCCCTGGCTACACCTTC	CASSAVTGGPGYTF
TRBV12-3/TRBV12-4	-	TRBD1	TRBJ1-1	TGTGCCAGCAGTTTCGGTCTGGACAGGGAAGCTTTCTTT	CASSFGLDREAFF
TRBV21-1	-	-	TRBJ1-1	TGTGCCAGCAGCAAAAAACCCAGGGACACTGAAGCTTTCTTT	CASSKKPRDTEAFF
TRBV12-3/TRBV12-4	-	-	TRBJ1-1	TGTGCCAGCAGCCAGGGTTGGGGCACTGAAGCTTTCTTT	CASSQGWGTEAFF
TRBV29-1	once	-	TRBJ2-7	TGCAGCGCTCGGGGCAGGTCTAGTGAGCAGTACTTC	CSARGRSSEQYF
TRBV7-7	-	TRBD2	TRBJ2-1	TGTGCCAGCAGCTTAGTGGCGGGAGCGGGTTACAATGAGCAGTTCTTC	CASSLVAGAGYNEQFF
TRBV6-5	-	TRBD1	TRBJ2-3	TGTGCCGGGACGACAGGGGAGTTTAGCACAGATACGCAGTATTTT	CAGTTGEFSTDTQYF
TRBV28	-	TRBD1	TRBJ1-2	TGTGCCAGCAGTTTCCTTGGGACAGGGGTCTATGGCTACACCTTC	CASSFLGTGVYGYTF
TRBV27	-	-	TRBJ1-1	TGTGCCAGCAGTTTATACCGGGACACTGAAGCTTTCTTT	CASSLYRDTEAFF
TRBV28	-	TRBD1	TRBJ1-2	TGTGCCAGCAGCCAAGGACAGGGGAGGTACTATGGCTACACCTTC	CASSQGQGRYYGYTF
TRBV29-1	-	-	TRBJ2-7	TGCAGCGTTGAAGATCGGAGTGGGACCTCCAGGGTACACGAGCAGTACTTC	CSVEDRSGTSRVHEQYF
TRBV5-1	-	-	TRBJ1-1	TGCGCCAGCAGCTTTGGCTGGGAGAACACTGAAGCTTTCTTT	CASSFGWENTEAFF
TRBV5-8	-	TRBD2	TRBJ2-7	TGTGCCAGCAGTTGGGGACTAGGCTACGAGCAGTACTTC	CASSWGLGYEQYF
TRBV5-1	-	-	TRBJ1-1	TGCGCCAGCAGCCTCCTTAGTGTGAACACTGAAGCTTTCTTT	CASSLLSVNTEAFF
TRBV19	-	TRBD1	TRBJ1-2	TGTGCCAGTAGTACCCGGGGACAGGGGAACTATGGCTACACCTTC	CASSTRGQGNYGYTF
TRBV7-3	-	-	TRBJ2-3	TGTGCCAGCAGCCGTTTGGGCACAGATACGCAGTATTTT	CASSRLGTDTQYF
TRBV9	-	-	TRBJ1-1	TGTGCCAGCAGCGTAGGGGGGTCGACTGAAGCTTTCTTT	CASSVGGSTEAFF
TRBV7-2	-	TRBD2	TRBJ2-7	TGTGCCAGCAGCTTAGGGCTAGCGGAGGGGTTTGAGCAGTACTTC	CASSLGLAEGFEQYF
TRBV7-3	-	-	TRBJ2-5	TGTGCCAGCAGCTTAGGGGGCTATGGGGAGACCCAGTACTTC	CASSLGGYGETQYF
TRBV28	-	-	TRBJ2-1	TGTGCCAGCAGGCCGAGCTCCTACAATGAGCAGTTCTTC	CASRPSSYNEQFF
TRBV6-2/TRBV6-3	-	-	TRBJ2-3	TGTGCCAGCAGTTACCCCAGGGGAGGCACAGATACGCAGTATTTT	CASSYPRGGTDTQYF
TRBV4-1	-	-	TRBJ2-3	TGCGCCAGCAGCCAAGATAAGGGGCCCCGAGAAATCACAGATACGCAGTATTTT	CASSQDKGPREITDTQYF
TRBV6-4	-	-	TRBJ2-3	TGTGCCAGCAGTGACTCTCGAGGGGGGACAGATACGCAGTATTTT	CASSDSRGGTDTQYF
TRBV24-1	-	TRBD1	TRBJ1-1	TGTGCCACCAGTGGGCCCCCGTACAGGGGGCGGACTGAAGCTTTCTTT	CATSGPPYRGRTEAFF
TRBV4-2	-	-	TRBJ1-4	TGTGCCAGCAGCCCCTCCCGGACAGAGAATGAAAAACTGTTTTTT	CASSPSRTENEKLFF
TRBV5-1	once	TRBD2	TRBJ2-7	TGCGCCAGCAGCTTCGGGGGGGCGGACGAGCAGTACTTC	CASSFGGADEQYF
TRBV10-3	once	-	TRBJ2-7	TGTGCCATCAGTGAGTCTCCAGGGGCCGCCTACGAGCAGTACTTC	CAISESPGAAYEQYF
TRBV6-5	-	-	TRBJ2-7	TGTGCCAGCAGTTACTCGGGGCGGGACCCCTACGAGCAGTACTTC	CASSYSGRDPYEQYF
TRBV7-2	-	-	TRBJ1-2	TGTGCCAGCAGCTTAGTGGTGGACGCAGACTATGGCTACACCTTC	CASSLVVDADYGYTF
TRBV9	once	TRBD2	TRBJ2-1	TGTGCCAGCAGCGCTTATCTAGCGGGGTACAATGAGCAGTTCTTC	CASSAYLAGYNEQFF
TRBV4-2	-	TRBD2	TRBJ2-7	TGTGCCAGCAGCCAGTACTTGAGCGGGAGTTACGAGCAGTACTTC	CASSQYLSGSYEQYF
TRBV20-1	-	-	TRBJ1-2	TGCAGTGCTAGTGCTCAGGGCCGACTCGACTATGGCTACACCTTC	CSASAQGRLDYGYTF
TRBV10-2	-	-	TRBJ1-1	TGCGCCAGCAAAGGGGAGACCATGAACACTGAAGCTTTCTTT	CASKGETMNTEAFF
TRBV7-2	once	-	TRBJ1-4	TGTGCCAGCAGCAGAGGGGCACAGCCTAATGAAAAACTGTTTTTT	CASSRGAQPNEKLFF
TRBV27	once	-	TRBJ1-2	TGTGCCAGCACCCAGAGAGCGGAGTCAAACTATGGCTACACCTTC	CASTQRAESNYGYTF
TRBV15	-	-	TRBJ1-6	TGTGCCACCAGCAGAGGGGAGGGCTCCTATAATTCACCCCTCCACTTT	CATSRGEGSYNSPLHF
TRBV30	-	-	TRBJ1-5	TGTGCCTGGAGTACAGCGGGTAGGCCCCAGCATTTT	CAWSTAGRPQHF
TRBV18	-	TRBD1	TRBJ1-6	TGTGCCAGCTCACCGAGGGCGGACAGGGGTAATTCACCCCTCCACTTT	CASSPRADRGNSPLHF
TRBV10-2	-	-	TRBJ2-1	TGCGCCAGCAGGTGGGGGGACAATGAGCAGTTCTTC	CASRWGDNEQFF
TRBV9	-	TRBD1	TRBJ1-2	TGTGCCAGCAGCTTCCGACAGGGACCTAACTATGGCTACACCTTC	CASSFRQGPNYGYTF
TRBV9	many	TRBD1	TRBJ2-2	TGTGCCAGCAGCGTAGCACGGGTAGGGGGCGTCACCGGGGAGCTGTTTTTT	CASSVARVGGVTGELFF
TRBV6-1	-	TRBD1	TRBJ1-6	TGTGCCAGCAGTGATGGGACAGGGGGCGCGAATTCACCCCTCCACTTT	CASSDGTGGANSPLHF
TRBV7-3	-	-	TRBJ1-2	TGTGCCAGCAGCTCGGGCCTCTACTATGGCTACACCTTC	CASSSGLYYGYTF
TRBV5-1	once	TRBD2	TRBJ2-6	TGCGCCAGCAGCTTGGTGTTAGCGGGAGTATCTGGGGCCAACGTCCTGACTTTC	CASSLVLAGVSGANVLTF
TRBV29-1	-	-	TRBJ1-1	TGCAGCGTTGGGGACCTTAGGGGCAGGGGGAACACTGAAGCTTTCTTT	CSVGDLRGRGNTEAFF
TRBV7-2	-	TRBD1	TRBJ1-5	TGTGCCAGCAGACGGGACAGGGGAAGTCAGCCCCAGCATTTT	CASRRDRGSQPQHF
TRBV28	-	-	TRBJ1-1	TGTGCCAGCAGTTTCCAAGGGTCCCCGGCCACTGAAGCTTTCTTT	CASSFQGSPATEAFF